This TCR beta chain stems from a study of blood T cells in healthy people across ages. Caucasian individuals from Russia who were healthy and aged roughly 6 to 90 acted as donors. The use of a sample-barcoded 5' primer and a J-beta primer mix characterized a second PCR of roughly 7 to 11 cycles. TCRdb passed the 5' RACE reads through MiXCR, listing each CDR3 protein once. The top ten clones hold 7.9% of a sample with around 1.5 million distinct CDR3 sequences, around 39% of them seen once. A note on this clonotype: The antigen is not known.

General observations from the study: A roughly linear fall in TCR beta diversity per million T cells was seen with increasing age. CMV status of donors was not determined, possibly confounding expanded clonotype changes.

The J segment lost 8 bases and the V segment lost 4 bases, leaving 5 bases of the junction unmatched. Germline V gene sequence: CDR1 SGHRS, CDR2 YFSETQ. CDR3 length: 14 amino acids. This sequence joins TRBV5-1 and TRBJ1-6; 8 bases match TRBD1. The material sequenced was blood. The TCR sequence derives from a woman aged 18-30 years in good health. CDR3 sequence reads: CASSNGQGDSPLHF. The CDR3 DNA sequence: TGCGCCAGCAGCAACGGACAGGGCGATTCACCCCTCCACTTT.